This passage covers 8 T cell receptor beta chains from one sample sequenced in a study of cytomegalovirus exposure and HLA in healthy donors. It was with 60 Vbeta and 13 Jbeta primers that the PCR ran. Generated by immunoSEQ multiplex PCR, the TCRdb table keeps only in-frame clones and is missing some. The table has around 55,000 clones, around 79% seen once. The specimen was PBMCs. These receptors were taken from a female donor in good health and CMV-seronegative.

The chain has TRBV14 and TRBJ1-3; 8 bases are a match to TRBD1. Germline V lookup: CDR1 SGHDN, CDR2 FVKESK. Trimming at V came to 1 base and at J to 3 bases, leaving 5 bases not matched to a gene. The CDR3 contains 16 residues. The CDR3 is CASSQVTGARGNTIYF. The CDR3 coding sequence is TGTGCCAGCAGCCAAGTGACAGGGGCCCGTGGAAACACCATATATTTT.

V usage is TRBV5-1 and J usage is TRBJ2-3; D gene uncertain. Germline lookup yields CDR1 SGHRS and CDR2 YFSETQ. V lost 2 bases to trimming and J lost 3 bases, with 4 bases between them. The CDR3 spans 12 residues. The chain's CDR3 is CASSFLTDTQYF. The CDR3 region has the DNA TGCGCCAGCAGCTTTCTGACAGATACGCAGTATTTT.

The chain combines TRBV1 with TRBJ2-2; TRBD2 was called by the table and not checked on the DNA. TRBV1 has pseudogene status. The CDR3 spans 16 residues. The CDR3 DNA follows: TGCACCAGCAGCCTCGAGACTAGCGGATTCACCGGGGAGCTGTTTTTT. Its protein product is CTSSLETSGFTGELFF.

CDR3 region: CASSQATGVTEAFF. CDR3 DNA sequence: TGTGCCAGCAGCCAAGCGACAGGGGTCACTGAAGCTTTCTTT. V and J are TRBV14 and TRBJ1-1, with 8 bases that match TRBD1. Germline CDR1 is SGHDN and CDR2 is FVKESK. With 1 base clipped from V and 4 bases from J, the junction kept 2 bases outside the gene matches. The CDR3 contains 14 residues.

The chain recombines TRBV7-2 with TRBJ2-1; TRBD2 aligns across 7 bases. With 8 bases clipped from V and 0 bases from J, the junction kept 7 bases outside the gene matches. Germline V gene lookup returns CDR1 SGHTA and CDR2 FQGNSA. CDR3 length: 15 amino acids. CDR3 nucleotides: TGTGCCAGCCGGAGGCGGGGGAGCTCCTACAATGAGCAGTTCTTC. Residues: CASRRRGSSYNEQFF.

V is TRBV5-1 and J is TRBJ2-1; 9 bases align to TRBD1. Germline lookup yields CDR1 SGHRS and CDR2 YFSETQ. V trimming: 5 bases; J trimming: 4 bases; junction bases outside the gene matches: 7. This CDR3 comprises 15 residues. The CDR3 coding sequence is TGCGCCAGCAGACCGGGACAGGGAGCATACAATGAGCAGTTCTTC. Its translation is CASRPGQGAYNEQFF.

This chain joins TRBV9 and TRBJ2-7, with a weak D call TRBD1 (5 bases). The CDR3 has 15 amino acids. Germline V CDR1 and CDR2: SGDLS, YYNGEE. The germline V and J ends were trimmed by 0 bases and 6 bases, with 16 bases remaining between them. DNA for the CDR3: TGTGCCAGCAGCGTAGCTGGGCAGGGTCTAGGCGAGCAGTACTTC. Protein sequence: CASSVAGQGLGEQYF. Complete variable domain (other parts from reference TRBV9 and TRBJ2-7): DSGVTQTPKHLITATGQRVTLRCSPRSGDLSVYWYQQSLDQGLQFLIQYYNGEERAKGNILERFSAQQFPDLHSELNLSSLELGDSALYFCASSVAGQGLGEQYFGPGTRLTVT.

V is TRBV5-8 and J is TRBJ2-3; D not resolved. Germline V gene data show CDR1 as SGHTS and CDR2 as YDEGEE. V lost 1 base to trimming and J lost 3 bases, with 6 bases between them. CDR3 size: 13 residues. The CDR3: CASSLYVTDTQYF. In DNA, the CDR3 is TGTGCCAGCAGCTTGTATGTAACAGATACGCAGTATTTT.